A few counts support the clone carrying this T cell receptor beta chain. It may be a read error: a sequence one base away is much more abundant. The sample comes from a study of CD8 T cells in ankylosing spondylitis. TCRdb re-analysed the 5' RACE reads in MiXCR, keeping a single row per CDR3 protein. The sample shows 150,000 to 200,000 distinct CDR3 sequences, 15% to 20% of them seen only once. The sample consisted of blood, either unsorted or a sorted T cell fraction (not recorded which). The receptor was derived from a male donor under 35 with ankylosing spondylitis or in good health (not recorded which).

CDR3 region: CSVDEQFF. CDR3 sequence (DNA): TGCAGCGTTGATGAGCAGTTCTTC. The chain couples TRBV29-1 to TRBJ2-1, with D uncertain. The germline CDR1 and CDR2 sequences are SQVTM and ANQGSEA. The CDR3 runs 8 residues. Deletions cut 3 bases from V and 9 bases from J, with 0 bases between.